The next 17 T cell receptor beta chains were all read from a single sample in a study of T-cell reconstitution after alpha-beta-depleted transplantation in children. Researchers prepared the TCRbeta library using unique molecular identifiers, the study reports. TCRdb processed the PCR reads anew with MiXCR; each CDR3 protein has one entry. The profile shows more than 40,000 distinct CDR3 sequences, around 9% of them singletons. The material was PBMCs, mostly from graft donor cells, obtained 60 days after TCRalphabeta/CD19-depleted stem cell transplant. The source of these receptors is a male patient aged 2-15 years who had a stem cell transplant for chronic granulomatous disease, so the T cells may come from the graft donor.

CDR3 protein: CASRPTSGLYEQYF. The CDR3 DNA is TGTGCCAGCAGACCTACTAGCGGTCTCTACGAGCAGTACTTC. The chain carries TRBV28 and TRBJ2-7; 8 bases align to TRBD2. Germline CDR1 and CDR2: MDHEN and SYDVKM. The CDR3 extends over 14 amino acids. Unmatched junction bases numbered 7, after V lost 6 bases and J lost 3 bases.

A few counts support this clonotype. The rearrangement uses TRBV3-1 and TRBJ2-5; 9 bases are shared with TRBD2. J was trimmed by 3 bases and V by 1 base; bases with no gene match: 9. The length of the CDR3 is 17 residues. CDR1 and CDR2 (germline): LGHDT, YNNKEL (reference sequence). In DNA form, the CDR3 reads TGTGCCAGCAGCCAAGTCAAAGTCGGCGGGAGGGAAGAGACCCAGTACTTC. Protein sequence: CASSQVKVGGREETQYF.

This clonotype was found many times. The V and J genes are TRBV12-3 or TRBV12-4 and TRBJ1-1, with D perhaps TRBD1 (5 bases). CDR3 length: 14 residues. Deletions cut 6 bases from V and 2 bases from J, with 13 bases between. The CDR3 reads CASSPWGSNTEAFF. The CDR3 DNA sequence: TGTGCCAGCAGCCCGTGGGGCAGCAACACTGAAGCTTTCTTT.

This clonotype occurred many times. The chain employs TRBV7-9 and TRBJ2-7; tentatively, D is TRBD1 or TRBD2 (7 bases each). Germline lookup yields CDR1 SEHNR and CDR2 FQNEAQ (reference sequence). The CDR3 has 16 amino acids. Trimming removed 5 bases from V and 1 base from J, with 18 bases in between. The CDR3 DNA reads TGTGCCAGCAGCATTCTGACAGGGAGGGAGTCCTACGAGCAGTACTTC. This encodes CASSILTGRESYEQYF.

This clonotype was seen repeatedly, ten times or more. The V gene is TRBV5-1, the J gene TRBJ2-3; 16 bases line up with TRBD2. Looked up from germline, CDR1 is SGHRS and CDR2 is YFSETQ. V was clipped by 4 bases and J by 4 bases; unmatched bases: 9. This CDR3 spans 18 amino acids. This CDR3 is CASSTGTSGRARADTQYF. CDR3 in DNA: TGCGCCAGCAGCACCGGGACTAGCGGGAGGGCCAGGGCAGATACGCAGTATTTT.

This clonotype has a count of ten or more. The CDR3 DNA follows: TGCGCCAGCAGCTTAAGAGAGTTTACTGAGCAGTACTTC. It translates to CASSLREFTEQYF. The chain is built from TRBV5-1 and TRBJ2-7, with no clear D. The CDR3 consists of 13 residues. V lost 2 bases and J lost 7, with 13 bases in between. Germline V lookup: CDR1 SGHRS, CDR2 YFSETQ.

The CDR3 bases are TGTGCCACCCGACTAGCGGGAGGCACAGATACGCAGTATTTT. Residues: CATRLAGGTDTQYF. This chain uses TRBV19 with TRBJ2-3; TRBD2 agrees at 12 bases. Germline CDR1 and CDR2: LNHDA and SQIVND (reference sequence). The length of the CDR3 is 14 residues. J lost 1 base, V lost 10 bases, and 3 bases had no gene match.

This chain uses TRBV20-1 with TRBJ2-7, with 10 bases that match TRBD2. The ends lost 7 bases at V and 3 bases at J; junction bases unmatched: 9. Germline V gives CDR1 DFQATT, CDR2 SNEGSKA (reference sequence). This CDR3 comprises 14 residues. Written as DNA, the CDR3 is TGCAGTGGGACTAGCGGTGGCATGGACTACGAGCAGTACTTC. Protein sequence: CSGTSGGMDYEQYF.

This clonotype was recorded a few times. The chain has TRBV15 and TRBJ2-5; 11 bases map to TRBD1. V lost 2 bases, J lost 5 bases, and 16 bases stayed unmatched. CDR3 length equals 19 residues. The germline CDR1 and CDR2 sequences are LNHNV and YYDKDF (reference sequence). CDR3 protein: CATSRNRPNPGTGGETQYF. CDR3 DNA sequence: TGTGCCACCAGCAGAAATCGACCAAACCCCGGGACAGGGGGGGAGACCCAGTACTTC.

This clonotype came up many times. This rearrangement joins TRBV5-1 to TRBJ1-1; a possible D gene is TRBD1 (6 bases). Germline V CDR1 and CDR2: SGHRS, YFSETQ. V dropped 3 bases and J dropped 1 base, with 16 bases sitting between them. This CDR3 region has 16 residues. CDR3: CASSSYYSTGNTEAFF. The CDR3 bases are TGCGCCAGCAGCTCCTACTATTCGACAGGGAACACTGAAGCTTTCTTT.

In this sample, this clonotype turned up many times. The rearrangement uses TRBV7-2 and TRBJ2-1, with D tentatively TRBD2 (6 bases). The length of the CDR3 is 16 residues. Between the trimmed V and J ends, which lost 6 bases and 6 bases, there was a span of 21 bases. Germline V CDR1 and CDR2: SGHTA, FQGNSA. The CDR3 sequence: CASSRDSRGVVNEQFF. Written as DNA, the CDR3 is TGTGCCAGCAGTCGGGACTCCCGTGGAGTGGTCAATGAGCAGTTCTTC. The complete variable domain, with remaining parts taken from reference TRBV7-2 and TRBJ2-1, reads GAGVSQSPSNKVTEKGKDVELRCDPISGHTALYWYRQSLGQGLEFLIYFQGNSAPDKSGLPSDRFSAERTGGSVSTLTIQRTQQEDSAVYLCASSRDSRGVVNEQFFGPGTRLTVL.

This clonotype was seen ten or more times. V is TRBV20-1 and J is TRBJ2-1, with D tentatively TRBD2 (6 bases). The germline V gene has CDR1 DFQATT and CDR2 SNEGSKA (reference sequence). CDR3 length: 15 residues. V lost 1 base and J lost 0, with 10 bases in between. CDR3 in amino acids: CSARGDSLSYNEQFF. CDR3 DNA sequence: TGCAGTGCTAGAGGGGACTCCCTCTCCTACAATGAGCAGTTCTTC.

This clonotype came up many times. The chain uses TRBV2 and TRBJ2-6, with 8 nucleotides matching TRBD2. In germline, CDR1 is SNHLY, CDR2 FYNNEI. The ends lost 6 bases at V and 1 base at J; junction bases unmatched: 5. This CDR3 comprises 16 residues. CDR3 loop: CASRGRLASGANVLTF. CDR3 coding DNA: TGTGCCAGCAGGGGACGACTAGCGTCTGGGGCCAACGTCCTGACTTTC.

This clonotype was counted many times. CDR3 region: CSARPASGHSTDTQYF. In nucleotides, the CDR3 is TGCAGTGCCAGGCCGGCTAGCGGCCATAGCACAGATACGCAGTATTTT. The rearrangement links TRBV20-1 to TRBJ2-3; 7 bases are shared with TRBD2. CDR3 length: 16 amino acids. The germline V gene encodes CDR1 DFQATT and CDR2 SNEGSKA (reference sequence). The trim removed 6 bases at V and 0 bases at J, leaving 12 bases unmatched.

This chain uses TRBV20-1 with TRBJ1-3; D uncertain. Germline assignment: CDR1 DFQATT and CDR2 SNEGSKA (reference sequence). V was pared by 5 bases and J by 2 bases, with 10 bases between. The length of the CDR3 is 13 residues. The chain's CDR3 is CSALAGTGNTIYF. The CDR3 DNA reads TGCAGTGCTTTAGCCGGGACTGGAAACACCATATATTTT.

This clonotype was counted at least ten times. This chain connects TRBV19 to TRBJ2-2; 11 bases are a match to TRBD1. V shed 3 bases, J shed 6 bases, and the junction held 0 bases outside the gene matches. In germline, CDR1 is LNHDA, CDR2 SQIVND (reference sequence). The CDR3 has 14 residues. The CDR3 spells CASSMGQGAGELFF. The CDR3, as DNA: TGTGCCAGTAGTATGGGACAGGGGGCCGGGGAGCTGTTTTTT.

This clonotype was recorded a few times. This chain connects TRBV6-5 to TRBJ2-3, with 7 positions matching TRBD1. This CDR3 spans 14 amino acids. The germline CDR1 and CDR2 sequences are MNHEY and SVGAGI. Germline trimming cut 0 bases from V and 5 bases from J; bases unmatched to any gene: 2. The CDR3 coding sequence is TGTGCCAGCAGTTACTCCGGGACAGAAGATACGCAGTATTTT. Amino acids: CASSYSGTEDTQYF.